Following are 12 T cell receptor beta chains from one sample sequenced in a study of cytomegalovirus exposure and HLA in healthy donors. Primers: 60 Vbeta forward and 13 Jbeta reverse. Generated by immunoSEQ multiplex PCR, the TCRdb table keeps only in-frame clones and is missing some. The sample has about 150,000 clones; around 80% are singletons. What was sequenced was PBMCs. The receptors come from a boy aged 2 to 10 in good health and CMV-seronegative.

The CDR3 sequence: CASSPGVRQETQYF. The CDR3 DNA sequence: TGTGCCAGTAGTCCCGGGGTTCGGCAAGAGACCCAGTACTTC. This chain uses TRBV19 with TRBJ2-5, with D possibly being TRBD2 (5 bases). The germline V gene encodes CDR1 LNHDA and CDR2 SQIVND (reference sequence). This CDR3 comprises 14 residues. V dropped 5 bases and J dropped 2 bases, with 12 bases sitting between them.

This clone has just one count. The gene calls are TRBV18 and TRBJ1-3; tentative D call: TRBD1 (6 bases). The CDR3 contains 18 residues. V dropped 6 bases and J dropped 2 bases, with 23 bases sitting between them. Germline V gene data show CDR1 as KGHSH and CDR2 as LQKENI. CDR3 residues: CASSKVENRRGPGNTIYF. CDR3 bases: TGTGCCAGCTCGAAGGTAGAAAACCGCAGGGGTCCTGGAAACACCATATATTTT.

This chain joins TRBV28 and TRBJ2-6, with 10 bases that match TRBD1. CDR1 and CDR2 from the germline V gene are MDHEN and SYDVKM. V lost 7 bases, J lost 2 bases, and 11 bases stayed unmatched. The CDR3 totals 18 residues. The CDR3 region has the DNA TGTGCCAGCAACCCCGACAGGGGGCGTCGGACTGGGGCCAACGTCCTGACTTTC. It specifies CASNPDRGRRTGANVLTF. The complete variable domain, with remaining parts taken from reference TRBV28 and TRBJ2-6, reads DVKVTQSSRYLVKRTGEKVFLECVQDMDHENMFWYRQDPGLGLRLIYFSYDVKMKEKGDIPEGYSVSREKKERFSLILESASTNQTSMYLCASNPDRGRRTGANVLTFGAGSRLTVL.

The rearrangement uses TRBV5-6 and TRBJ2-7; D may be TRBD2 (6 bases). The germline gives CDR1 SGHDT, CDR2 YYEEEE. The V gene lost 4 bases and the J gene lost 3 bases, with 20 bases spanning the gap. The CDR3 loop spans 16 amino acids. The CDR3 region is CASSDKGTLDGYEQYF. CDR3 nucleotides: TGTGCCAGCAGCGACAAAGGGACTCTTGACGGCTACGAGCAGTACTTC.

CDR3 protein: CASSEERTGIYGKLFF. Here the CDR3 DNA reads TGTGCCAGCAGTGAAGAAAGGACAGGGATATACGGAAAACTGTTTTTT. The gene calls are TRBV6-1 and TRBJ1-4, with 8 bases aligning to TRBD1. The V segment lost 1 base and the J segment 10 bases; nucleotides outside the gene matches: 11. The CDR3 contains 16 residues. The germline V gene encodes CDR1 MNHNS and CDR2 SASEGT.

The chain combines TRBV5-6 with TRBJ2-5; tentatively, D is TRBD1 (5 bases). CDR3 length equals 15 residues. The germline V gene has CDR1 SGHDT and CDR2 YYEEEE. Deletions cut 1 base from V and 2 bases from J, with 12 bases between. Here the CDR3 reads CASSLLGAQQETQYF. In DNA, the CDR3 is TGTGCCAGCAGCTTGCTTGGGGCGCAACAAGAGACCCAGTACTTC.

V is TRBV9 and J is TRBJ1-1; 7 nucleotides line up with TRBD1. This CDR3 spans 16 amino acids. Germline V gives CDR1 SGDLS, CDR2 YYNGEE. Trimming at V came to 2 bases and at J to 5 bases, leaving 12 bases not matched to a gene. CDR3 residues: CASSVQPTGSKTEAFF. CDR3 sequence (DNA): TGTGCCAGCAGCGTTCAACCGACAGGGTCGAAGACTGAAGCTTTCTTT.

This CDR3 is CASSARSGGRSTEAFF. The CDR3 DNA sequence: TGTGCCAGCAGCGCTCGGTCGGGAGGGAGGTCGACTGAAGCTTTCTTT. This rearrangement joins TRBV9 to TRBJ1-1; unclear D gene. Per the germline V gene, CDR1 is SGDLS and CDR2 is YYNGEE. The V end lost 3 bases, the J end lost 5 bases, and 20 bases lay between the germline ends. The CDR3 covers 16 residues.

The chain uses TRBV4-1 and TRBJ2-7; tentatively, D is TRBD2 (6 bases). This CDR3 is built from 21 residues. CDR1 is MGHRA and CDR2 is YSYEKL in the germline V gene. The ends were cut back, 1 base at V and 0 bases at J, with 28 bases in the middle. Here the CDR3 reads CASSQAKNPSYSGRSSYEQYF. Written as DNA, the CDR3 is TGCGCCAGCAGCCAAGCAAAGAACCCGTCTTATAGCGGCCGGAGCTCCTACGAGCAGTACTTC.

This chain uses TRBV7-9 with TRBJ2-6, with 8 bases aligning to TRBD1. The junction had 8 bases not matched to a gene; V was cut back by 1 base and J by 0 bases. CDR3 size: 19 residues. Germline V lookup: CDR1 SEHNR, CDR2 FQNEAQ (reference sequence). CDR3 sequence (DNA): TGTGCCAGCAGCTTAGATGAGAGCAGGGGGCACTCTGGGGCCAACGTCCTGACTTTC. Translating it yields CASSLDESRGHSGANVLTF.

CDR3 sequence (DNA): TGCGCCACCGCGACAGGGGGAGGCAATCAGCCCCAGCATTTT. Translated, it gives CATATGGGNQPQHF. The chain carries TRBV10-1 and TRBJ1-5, with 9 bases fitting TRBD1. V shed 10 bases and J 2 bases; nucleotides not matched to a gene: 6. In germline, CDR1 is WNHNN, CDR2 SYGVQD (reference sequence). The CDR3 extends over 14 amino acids.

V usage is TRBV6-5 and J usage is TRBJ1-2; D is undetermined. The CDR3 loop spans 11 amino acids. Germline CDR1 reads MNHEY; CDR2 reads SVGAGI. V was trimmed by 10 bases and J by 5 bases, leaving 11 bases between them. The CDR3 loop is CATKRGYGYTF. In DNA form, the CDR3 reads TGTGCCACCAAAAGAGGGTATGGCTACACCTTC.